A single sample gave rise to the 7 T cell receptor beta chains below, sequenced in a study of cytomegalovirus exposure and HLA in healthy donors. The PCR used 60 Vbeta and 13 Jbeta primers. Sequencing was performed with immunoSEQ multiplex PCR; in TCRdb, only in-frame clones are kept and a portion is missing. Among roughly 67,000 clones listed, 70% to 85% were seen once. Input material: PBMCs. Receptor source: a man between 60 and 75 years old in good health and CMV-seropositive.

This clone came up a few times. This chain connects TRBV5-1 to TRBJ2-3, with D perhaps matching TRBD2 (6 bases). This CDR3 comprises 12 residues. Per the germline V gene, CDR1 is SGHRS and CDR2 is YFSETQ. Trimming cost V 6 bases and J 6 bases, with 11 bases left between them. CDR3 sequence (DNA): TGCGCCAGCACCGACCGGGGGGATACGCAGTATTTT. It is translated as CASTDRGDTQYF.

V gene TRBV5-1 combines with J gene TRBJ2-2; no reliable D call. Germline V gives CDR1 SGHRS, CDR2 YFSETQ. This CDR3 region has 15 residues. V lost 1 base and J lost 0, with 7 bases in between. The CDR3 nucleotides are TGCGCCAGCAGCTTGTATCTCGCGAACACCGGGGAGCTGTTTTTT. It encodes CASSLYLANTGELFF.

This chain connects TRBV7-9 to TRBJ1-5; D gene uncertain. Germline V gives CDR1 SEHNR, CDR2 FQNEAQ (reference sequence). Between the trimmed V and J ends, which lost 3 bases and 9 bases, there was a span of 9 bases. The CDR3 runs to 12 residues. CDR3 amino acids: CASSLDSGPQHF. For the CDR3, the DNA is TGTGCCAGCAGCTTGGACTCTGGGCCCCAGCATTTT.

V is TRBV2 and J is TRBJ1-1; maybe TRBD1 (5 bases). Trimming removed 7 bases from V and 0 bases from J, with 15 bases in between. Germline CDR1 reads SNHLY; CDR2 reads FYNNEI. There are 15 residues in the CDR3. The CDR3 DNA sequence: TGTGCCAGCACCCACGCGGGGCAGATGAACACTGAAGCTTTCTTT. This translates into CASTHAGQMNTEAFF.

The CDR3 protein is CASSNLAGAEETQYF. DNA for the CDR3: TGCGCCAGCAGCAATTTAGCGGGAGCAGAGGAGACCCAGTACTTC. The V call is TRBV5-1, the J call TRBJ2-5, with TRBD2 matching 9 bases. Germline assignment: CDR1 SGHRS and CDR2 YFSETQ. With 4 bases clipped from V and 5 bases from J, the junction kept 9 bases outside the gene matches. This CDR3 is built from 15 residues.

The rearrangement links TRBV6-5 to TRBJ1-3, with a tentative D call TRBD1 (6 bases). V was clipped by 4 bases and J by 4 bases, with 17 bases between them. Germline V lookup: CDR1 MNHEY, CDR2 SVGAGI. The CDR3 has 16 residues. CDR3 amino acids: CASSSRPGGQGNTIYF. In DNA form, the CDR3 reads TGTGCCAGCAGTTCACGACCCGGGGGGCAAGGAAACACCATATATTTT.

The chain is built from TRBV21-1 and TRBJ1-2; the table's D call TRBD1 went unverified against the DNA. TRBV21-1 has pseudogene status. The CDR3 has 15 residues. DNA of the CDR3: TGTGCCAGCAGCAAAACAGGGGGCGCATCCTATGGCTACACCTTC. Amino acid sequence: CASSKTGGASYGYTF.